The 7 T cell receptor beta chains presented below share a single source sample, sequenced in a study of control samples from healthy donors and cancer patients (TCRdb year 2020). The library was produced with the immunoSEQ multiplex PCR assay. TCRdb mirrors the immuneACCESS table, restricted to in-frame sequences. Some clones are absent from its copies; in checked studies, under half trace to an unresolved V gene, and the reason for the others is unknown. Across this sample there are roughly 130,000 clones, with 85% to 95% seen only once. Around 8.9% of the sample lies in the top ten. Sample: blood. Receptor source: a young man in good health.

The chain joins TRBV5-4 to TRBJ2-5, with a possible D match to TRBD1 (5 bases). Trimming removed 4 bases from V and 5 bases from J, with 15 bases in between. The CDR3 consists of 14 residues. CDR1 is SGHNT and CDR2 is YYREEE in the germline V gene (reference sequence). CDR3 sequence: CASSPTVVGETQYF. DNA for the CDR3: TGTGCCAGCAGCCCGACAGTCGTGGGGGAGACCCAGTACTTC.

The rearrangement joins TRBV10-3 to TRBJ1-2; weak D call: TRBD1 (5 bases). V was shortened by 7 bases and J by 1 base, with 16 bases between the two germline ends. Germline CDR1 reads ENHRY; CDR2 reads SYGVKD. This CDR3 region has 15 residues. The DNA for the CDR3 is TGTGCCATCAATGACCGGGACCGCCATAACTATGGCTACACCTTC. Amino acids: CAINDRDRHNYGYTF.

This rearrangement joins TRBV5-4 to TRBJ1-1; D gene unclear. CDR1 and CDR2 (germline): SGHNT, YYREEE (reference sequence). The CDR3 length is 12 residues. V lost 2 bases and J 4 bases, leaving 6 bases between the germline ends. CDR3: CASSFRGTEAFF. As DNA, the CDR3 is TGTGCCAGCAGCTTCCGGGGCACTGAAGCTTTCTTT.

The J gene is TRBJ1-1, the V gene TRBV5-1, with D maybe TRBD1 (5 bases). V was clipped by 4 bases and J by 0 bases, with 10 bases between them. Germline V CDR1 and CDR2: SGHRS, YFSETQ. The CDR3 has 14 residues. The CDR3 here is CASSPQGLNTEAFF. CDR3 DNA: TGCGCCAGCAGCCCCCAGGGTCTGAACACTGAAGCTTTCTTT.

The rearrangement joins TRBV5-1 to TRBJ2-7; 11 nucleotides line up with TRBD2. The CDR3 has 15 residues. The V segment lost 4 bases and the J segment 3 bases; nucleotides outside the gene matches: 6. Germline V gene data show CDR1 as SGHRS and CDR2 as YFSETQ. Here the CDR3 DNA reads TGCGCCAGCAGCGGTCTAGCGGGGGGAAGCTACGAGCAGTACTTC. Translation: CASSGLAGGSYEQYF.

This chain joins TRBV2 and TRBJ1-4; 9 nucleotides line up with TRBD1. CDR1 SNHLY and CDR2 FYNNEI come from the germline V gene. There are 15 residues in the CDR3. Trimming at V came to 6 bases and at J to 6 bases, leaving 8 bases not matched to a gene. CDR3 nucleotides: TGTGCCAGCAGCCAGGACAGGGGAGCGCATGAAAAACTGTTTTTT. Its translation: CASSQDRGAHEKLFF.

The V gene is TRBV5-6, the J gene TRBJ1-1; tentatively, D is TRBD1 (5 bases). The germline V and J ends were trimmed by 4 bases and 3 bases, with 19 bases remaining between them. This CDR3 region has 16 residues. Germline CDR1 and CDR2: SGHDT and YYEEEE. In DNA form, the CDR3 reads TGTGCCAGCAGCCCAGGGACGTTGTGGTTCGACACTGAAGCTTTCTTT. It is translated as CASSPGTLWFDTEAFF.